The 28 T cell receptor beta chains below all came from one sample that was sequenced in a study of T cell responses to AZD1222 COVID-19 vaccine. Profiled with immunoSEQ multiplex PCR; TCRdb holds only in-frame clones, not every one. The table lists roughly 150,000 clones, 90% of them singletons. The specimen comprised peripheral blood, sampled 28 days after the second AZD1222 dose. The receptors originated from an adult who received the AZD1222 COVID-19 vaccine.

The chain uses TRBV6-5 and TRBJ1-5, with 8 bases aligning to TRBD1. V was clipped by 2 bases and J by 6 bases; unmatched bases: 9. The germline CDR1 and CDR2 sequences are MNHEY and SVGAGI. The CDR3 has 16 amino acids. This chain's CDR3 is CASSYTMVQGGQPQHF. The CDR3 nucleotides are TGTGCCAGCAGTTACACCATGGTACAGGGGGGTCAGCCCCAGCATTTT.

This chain connects TRBV2 to TRBJ1-3, with a possible D match to TRBD1 (6 bases). The V and J ends lost 8 bases and 0 bases respectively, with 11 bases between them. Germline V gene lookup returns CDR1 SNHLY and CDR2 FYNNEI. The CDR3 consists of 14 residues. DNA of the CDR3: TGTGCCAGCGGTACAGGGTCCTCTGGAAACACCATATATTTT. This translates into CASGTGSSGNTIYF.

V is TRBV28 and J is TRBJ1-6; tentatively, D is TRBD1 (5 bases). The CDR3 is made up of 14 amino acids. V was trimmed by 5 bases and J by 7 bases, leaving 12 bases between them. Germline CDR1 is MDHEN and CDR2 is SYDVKM. In DNA, the CDR3 is TGTGCCAGCAGTAGAAATGGGGGAAATTCACCCCTCCACTTT. Protein sequence: CASSRNGGNSPLHF.

The chain links TRBV6-1 to TRBJ1-5, with a weak D call TRBD1 (5 bases). Germline V gene sequence: CDR1 MNHNS, CDR2 SASEGT. Trimming pared 3 bases from V and 3 bases from J, leaving 12 bases between. There are 15 residues in the CDR3. The CDR3 here is CASSEQGGFNQPQHF. CDR3 nucleotide sequence: TGTGCCAGCAGTGAGCAGGGTGGTTTCAATCAGCCCCAGCATTTT.

The V and J genes are TRBV11-2 and TRBJ1-2, with D unresolved. This CDR3 comprises 14 residues. Trimming removed 1 base at V and 2 bases at J, with 8 bases between. The V gene's germline CDR1 is SGHAT and CDR2 FQNNGV. The DNA for the CDR3 is TGTGCCAGCAGCTTAGTCGGGTCCAACTATGGCTACACCTTC. Translation: CASSLVGSNYGYTF.

This clone was detected only once. The chain employs TRBV2 and TRBJ2-7; 7 bases match TRBD1. The CDR3 totals 11 residues. Germline V lookup: CDR1 SNHLY, CDR2 FYNNEI. V lost 10 bases and J lost 5; bases outside the gene matches: 5. The CDR3 DNA reads TGTGCCAACTCCGACAGGGACGAGCAGTACTTC. It encodes CANSDRDEQYF.

This clone has only one observation. This sequence joins TRBV6-2 or TRBV6-3 and TRBJ2-7, with D hard to call. Germline CDR1 reads MNHEY; CDR2 reads SVGEGT. V dropped 2 bases and J dropped 0 bases, with 5 bases sitting between them. The CDR3 has 13 amino acids. CDR3 sequence: CASSYSSSYEQYF. For the CDR3, the DNA is TGTGCCAGCAGTTACAGCAGCTCCTACGAGCAGTACTTC.

V usage is TRBV7-9 and J usage is TRBJ1-5, with a possible D match to TRBD1 (6 bases). The germline CDR1 and CDR2 sequences are SEHNR and FQNEAQ (reference sequence). The CDR3 is 14 residues long. Trimming shortened V by 5 bases and J by 3 bases, and 11 bases separated the two germline ends. For the CDR3, the DNA is TGTGCCAGCAGCGAACAGGGTTTCAATCAGCCCCAGCATTTT. Protein product: CASSEQGFNQPQHF. The variable domain in full, completed from reference TRBV7-9 and TRBJ1-5, reads DTGVSQNPRHKITKRGQNVTFRCDPISEHNRLYWYRQTLGQGPEFLTYFQNEAQLEKSRLLSDRFSAERPKGSFSTLEIQRTEQGDSAMYLCASSEQGFNQPQHFGDGTRLSIL.

This rearrangement joins TRBV5-1 to TRBJ2-7; TRBD2 is a possible D gene (5 bases). The CDR3 sequence is 14 residues long. CDR1 SGHRS and CDR2 YFSETQ come from the germline V gene. V was trimmed by 1 base and J by 2 bases, leaving 10 bases between them. DNA for the CDR3: TGCGCCAGCAGCTTGAGCGGCACCACCTACGAGCAGTACTTC. Encoded protein: CASSLSGTTYEQYF.

V usage is TRBV11-3 and J usage is TRBJ2-7; TRBD1 matches 8 bases. V was pared by 5 bases and J by 3 bases, with 3 bases of the junction left unmatched. There are 13 residues in the CDR3. CDR1 SGHNT and CDR2 YENEEA come from the germline V gene. The CDR3 coding sequence is TGTGCCAGCAGCCAAGGACAGGGCTACGAGCAGTACTTC. Translating gives CASSQGQGYEQYF. The full variable domain, with the rest looked up from reference TRBV11-3 and TRBJ2-7, is EAGVVQSPRYKIIEKKQPVAFWCNPISGHNTLYWYLQNLGQGPELLIRYENEEAVDDSQLPKDRFSAERLKGVDSTLKIQPAELGDSAVYLCASSQGQGYEQYFGPGTRLTVT.

As DNA, the CDR3 is TGTGCCAGCAGCTCCCACGGGATAAACTATGGCTACACCTTC. Translation: CASSSHGINYGYTF. The J gene is TRBJ1-2, the V gene TRBV11-1; D uncertain. CDR3 length: 14 residues. The germline V gene encodes CDR1 SGHAT and CDR2 FQDESV (reference sequence). V was clipped by 4 bases and J by 2 bases, with 11 bases between them.

The chain is built from TRBV18 and TRBJ1-4, with D uncertain. Germline CDR1 KGHSH, CDR2 LQKENI. The germline V and J ends were trimmed by 8 bases and 1 base, with 17 bases remaining between them. The CDR3 length is 16 residues. CDR3 in amino acids: CASHKERLRTNEKLFF. The CDR3 region has the DNA TGTGCCAGCCACAAGGAAAGGCTGAGAACTAATGAAAAACTGTTTTTT. Together with reference TRBV18 and TRBJ1-4, the CDR3 gives the full variable domain: NAGVMQNPRHLVRRRGQEARLRCSPMKGHSHVYWYRQLPEEGLKFMVYLQKENIIDESGMPKERFSAEFPKEGPSILRIQQVVRGDSAAYFCASHKERLRTNEKLFFGSGTQLSVL.

The chain couples TRBV28 to TRBJ2-7; possibly TRBD1 for D (6 bases). The V end was cut by 5 bases, the J end by 2 bases, with 10 bases between. Germline V lookup: CDR1 MDHEN, CDR2 SYDVKM. There are 13 residues in the CDR3. The CDR3 protein is CASSGTPAYEQYF. The CDR3 DNA reads as TGTGCCAGCAGTGGGACACCGGCCTACGAGCAGTACTTC.

The chain carries TRBV21-1 and TRBJ1-1. TRBV21-1 counts as a pseudogene. CDR3 length: 15 amino acids. CDR3 sequence reads: CASSKGRVRGTEAFF. In nucleotides, the CDR3 is TGTGCCAGCAGCAAAGGCCGAGTAAGAGGCACTGAAGCTTTCTTT.

The table lists this clone with a few counts. V usage is TRBV5-8 and J usage is TRBJ1-5, with D possibly TRBD1 on 6 matching bases. The CDR3 spans 17 residues. V lost 0 bases and J lost 0, with 13 bases in between. CDR1 is SGHTS, CDR2 YDEGEE, per germline. CDR3 amino acids: CASSLAVQGFSNQPQHF. The CDR3 DNA reads as TGTGCCAGCAGCTTGGCCGTCCAGGGGTTTAGCAATCAGCCCCAGCATTTT.

The V gene is TRBV6-4, the J gene TRBJ2-7; the D gene is possibly TRBD2 (5 bases). Germline V gene lookup returns CDR1 MRHNA and CDR2 SNTAGT. The CDR3 has 15 amino acids. Trimming took off 6 bases at V and 1 base at J, with 16 bases between the two ends. The CDR3 region is CASSRHIGVSYEQYF. CDR3 sequence (DNA): TGTGCCAGCAGCCGCCACATCGGGGTTTCCTACGAGCAGTACTTC.

V is TRBV5-4 and J is TRBJ1-2, with 8 bases fitting TRBD1. V was pared by 1 base and J by 0 bases, with 5 bases of the junction left unmatched. CDR3 length: 16 residues. The germline V gene encodes CDR1 SGHNT and CDR2 YYREEE (reference sequence). The CDR3 sequence: CASSLSGGTANYGYTF. In DNA, the CDR3 is TGTGCCAGCAGCTTGTCAGGGGGCACGGCTAACTATGGCTACACCTTC.

This rearrangement joins TRBV10-3 to TRBJ1-5; D unresolved. Germline V gives CDR1 ENHRY, CDR2 SYGVKD. This CDR3 has 12 residues. The ends were cut back, 8 bases at V and 4 bases at J, with 9 bases in the middle. Here the CDR3 DNA reads TGTGCCATCGGAGACCAAAATCAGCCCCAGCATTTT. It is translated as CAIGDQNQPQHF.

The genes are TRBV19 and TRBJ1-5; no definite D call. Germline CDR1 reads LNHDA; CDR2 reads SQIVND (reference sequence). The CDR3 consists of 16 residues. Between the trimmed V and J ends, which lost 3 bases and 0 bases, there was a span of 12 bases. This CDR3 reads CASSIGFRGSNQPQHF. The CDR3 DNA follows: TGTGCCAGTAGTATCGGGTTCCGGGGTAGCAATCAGCCCCAGCATTTT.

This clone was seen a single time. The chain carries TRBV7-2 and TRBJ2-7; a weak D match, TRBD2 (5 bases). This CDR3 contains 14 residues. Trimming shortened V by 8 bases and J by 6 bases, and 20 bases separated the two germline ends. Germline CDR1 and CDR2: SGHTA and FQGNSA. The CDR3 region is CASGGSSHDAEQYF. The CDR3 bases are TGTGCCAGCGGAGGTTCTTCTCACGACGCCGAGCAGTACTTC.

The chain combines TRBV7-6 with TRBJ1-5; D remains unclear. Germline assignment: CDR1 SGHVS and CDR2 FNYEAQ. Trimming stripped 7 bases from V and 2 bases from J, with 12 bases between. This CDR3 is built from 14 residues. CDR3 in DNA: TGTGCCAGCACCCTCTTTGAAGGCAATCAGCCCCAGCATTTT. Protein product: CASTLFEGNQPQHF.

V gene TRBV19 combines with J gene TRBJ1-5; possible D gene TRBD1, 5 bases. The length of the CDR3 is 15 residues. Germline assignment: CDR1 LNHDA and CDR2 SQIVND (reference sequence). The V gene lost 5 bases and the J gene lost 9 bases, with 20 bases spanning the gap. The CDR3 coding sequence is TGTGCCAGTAGTTTTCCGGGTCCCGGACAATGGCCCCAGCATTTT. This encodes CASSFPGPGQWPQHF.

The CDR3 sequence: CASSSIQGAGNNSPLHF. CDR3 nucleotide sequence: TGTGCCAGCAGCTCCATACAGGGGGCCGGCAATAATTCACCCCTCCACTTT. The genes are TRBV7-2 and TRBJ1-6, with 9 bases aligning to TRBD1. The length of the CDR3 is 17 residues. CDR1 SGHTA and CDR2 FQGNSA come from the germline V gene. V was clipped by 4 bases and J by 5 bases; unmatched bases: 9.

V is TRBV11-3 and J is TRBJ1-1; a possible D gene is TRBD1 (5 bases). Germline V gives CDR1 SGHNT, CDR2 YENEEA. CDR3 length equals 17 residues. The V end lost 0 bases, the J end lost 3 bases, and 17 bases lay between the germline ends. CDR3 sequence reads: CASSLDDIAVGDTEAFF. CDR3 DNA sequence: TGTGCCAGCAGCTTAGATGATATTGCGGTGGGGGACACTGAAGCTTTCTTT.

The chain has TRBV5-4 and TRBJ1-6; TRBD1 matches at 7 bases. J gave up 10 bases and V 0 bases, and 10 bases lay outside the gene matches. This CDR3 has 16 amino acids. Per germline, CDR1 SGHNT and CDR2 YYREEE (reference sequence). CDR3 in DNA: TGTGCCAGCAGCTTGGAGTCAGGGGGATATGTGTCACCCCTCCACTTT. This codes for CASSLESGGYVSPLHF.

This chain connects TRBV30 to TRBJ2-1; TRBD1 is a possible D gene (6 bases). Germline CDR1 GTSNPN, CDR2 SVGIG (reference sequence). Deletions cut 5 bases from V and 9 bases from J, with 11 bases between. The CDR3 is made up of 11 amino acids. The CDR3 nucleotides read TGTGCCTGGCACAGGGTTCCTGAGCAGTTCTTC. It translates to CAWHRVPEQFF. Together with reference TRBV30 and TRBJ2-1, the CDR3 gives the full variable domain: SQTIHQWPATLVQPVGSPLSLECTVEGTSNPNLYWYRQAAGRGLQLLFYSVGIGQISSEVPQNLSASRPQDRQFILSSKKLLLSDSGFYLCAWHRVPEQFFGPGTRLTVL.

The chain links TRBV3-1 (or the pseudogene TRBV3-2) to TRBJ2-7; a possible D gene is TRBD2 (8 bases). The CDR3 sequence is 15 residues long. Germline V gene sequence: CDR1 LGHDT, CDR2 YNNKEL (reference sequence). Trimming removed 4 bases at V and 5 bases at J, with 18 bases between. The CDR3: CASSLPGGLDDEQYF. The CDR3 DNA is TGTGCCAGCAGCCTCCCAGGGGGACTAGATGACGAGCAGTACTTC.

This sequence joins TRBV7-9 and TRBJ2-4, with no clear D. This CDR3 region has 14 residues. Germline V CDR1 and CDR2: SEHNR, FQNEAQ (reference sequence). Trimming took 1 base from V and 0 from J, leaving 4 bases between them. The CDR3 DNA sequence: TGTGCCAGCAGCTTAGTAACAGCCAAAAACATTCAGTACTTC. Translating gives CASSLVTAKNIQYF. Filled out from reference TRBV7-9 and TRBJ2-4, the complete variable domain reads DTGVSQNPRHKITKRGQNVTFRCDPISEHNRLYWYRQTLGQGPEFLTYFQNEAQLEKSRLLSDRFSAERPKGSFSTLEIQRTEQGDSAMYLCASSLVTAKNIQYFGAGTRLSVL.